What follows is one T cell receptor beta chain and its context. Which antigen it targets is not known. No base quality values were provided; no much bigger clone lies one nucleotide off. The immunoSEQ Assay, a bias-controlled multiplex PCR, was used to amplify TCRbeta CDR3 regions from genomic DNA. The authors' analysis ran thus. Nucleated cell counts per sample were estimated from amplification of reference gene primers within the assay. To quantify the absolute abundance of each unique TCRbeta CDR3 rearrangement, sequence reads were collapsed and filtered. For each sample, productive Simpson clonality was calculated as the square root of Simpson's diversity index across productive rearrangements. This is the immuneACCESS table as TCRdb keeps it, with only in-frame sequences that have V and J called. A part of the clones is gone; compared with another copy, unresolved V genes explain less than half, and the rest is unexplained. From that table come the V and J calls and clone size; the DNA was used to work out D and trimming. The sample has 100,000 to 120,000 clones on record, approximately 89% of them singletons. The ten largest clones take up approximately 5% of the sample.

This sample stems from a study of blood T cell repertoires in COVID-19 (dated by TCRdb to the early 2020s). In the study overall: Samples covering the acute and convalescent phases of COVID-19 were provided by collaborators in the United States, Italy and Spain. The prospective study material was composed of cDNA or gDNA derived from T cells, B-cell-depleted T cells, or PBMCs. The dataset comprised deeply sampled blood TCRbeta repertoires from subjects exposed to, actively infected with, or recovered from COVID-19. The repertoires were released in a freely available public database meant as a resource for research on the immune response to SARS-CoV-2. Samples came from the ongoing ImmuneRACE study (first 160 participants) plus 1,254 subjects from 6 global collaborators. The sample metadata nearly always contained a de-identified subject ID, COVID-19 status, age in years and sex. Where available, HLA class I and class II types were obtained from metadata supplied by the sample provider rather than from assay-based typing.

The study at large found these results: Clinical and demographic metadata were provided uncurated, with the amount varying by source and participant.

In Seattle, one collaborating source enrolled patients while the infection was active and tracked those patients longitudinally over the course of disease. Whole blood was collected in K2EDTA tubes by collaborating institutions according to the institutions' own protocols. Collaborator samples were shipped for TCRbeta analysis as frozen whole blood, isolated PBMCs, or DNA extracted from either sample type. The origin of this receptor is a woman in her sixties or seventies with COVID-19, enrolled during active disease. Material for sequencing was peripheral blood.

At the DNA level, the sequence is TGTGCCAGCAGTTACTCCTCTAGCGGGGGGCCAAGCGAGCAGTACTTC. It specifies CASSYSSSGGPSEQYF. Here the chain combines TRBV6-5 and TRBJ2-7, and TRBD2 matches 11 of the central bases. For CDR1 and CDR2, the germline V gene lists MNHEY and SVGAGI. The CDR3 spans 16 residues, from the cysteine through the phenylalanine. This entry keeps only the CDR3 DNA: 48 bases, framed from base 1. V loses 0 bases at its end and J loses 6 bases; junction bases beyond the gene matches: 7.